This is a list of T cell receptor beta chains from one sample in a study of T-cell reconstitution after alpha-beta-depleted transplantation in children. TCRdb reprocessed the PCR reads via MiXCR and lists one record per CDR3 protein. The data show about 280,000 distinct CDR3 sequences, with around 10% seen just once and 20% to 30% held by the top ten. Sequencing was performed on peripheral blood, taken 180 days after TCRalphabeta/CD19-depleted stem cell transplant. The receptors originated from a male patient aged 2-15 years who had a stem cell transplant for chronic granulomatous disease, so the T cells may come from the graft donor. Each CDR3 is given without its conserved first and last residue. Fields, in order: V gene, CDR3 protein.

v_gene: TRBV5-1; CDR3aa: ASSRGPIDEQF
v_gene: TRBV28; CDR3aa: ASSSGLFVQY
v_gene: TRBV15; CDR3aa: ATSRVPGLRNTGELF
v_gene: TRBV24-1; CDR3aa: ATSDTGTSGGYNEQF
v_gene: TRBV5-1; CDR3aa: ASSLGGGYGDFYNEQF
v_gene: TRBV7-8; CDR3aa: ASSAQVSSYEQY
v_gene: TRBV28; CDR3aa: ASSLGGLAGKGF
v_gene: TRBV20-1; CDR3aa: SANQAQTNQETQY
v_gene: TRBV5-1; CDR3aa: ASSPGLQANTEAF
v_gene: TRBV4-2; CDR3aa: ASSQVDKPRQGGTEAF
v_gene: TRBV7-2; CDR3aa: ASSLDVRLPYEQY
v_gene: TRBV27; CDR3aa: ASSLVRGTDTQY
v_gene: TRBV21-1; CDR3aa: ASSNRDRTYNEQF
v_gene: TRBV4-3; CDR3aa: ASSQGRGIRYEQY
v_gene: TRBV6-1; CDR3aa: ASSARTSGSGSTDTQY
v_gene: TRBV28; CDR3aa: ASIKTSGTQY
v_gene: TRBV7-9; CDR3aa: ASSDRLAKVGDTQY
v_gene: TRBV20-1; CDR3aa: SGGSDAPNYGYT
v_gene: TRBV7-9; CDR3aa: ASSPRLAGEFEQY
v_gene: TRBV20-1; CDR3aa: SASEQGAINEQF
v_gene: TRBV7-2; CDR3aa: ASSSSTSGARNEQF
v_gene: TRBV18; CDR3aa: ASGRGGKIEDTQY
v_gene: TRBV15; CDR3aa: ATSRDTDDGYT
v_gene: TRBV5-6; CDR3aa: ASSQGGGGPQETQY
v_gene: TRBV28; CDR3aa: ASSSLPGTQY
v_gene: TRBV19; CDR3aa: ASSIPGRMNTEAF
v_gene: TRBV10-3; CDR3aa: AIAGGLEQY
v_gene: TRBV12-3/TRBV12-4; CDR3aa: ASSLSRVDTEAF
v_gene: TRBV12-3/TRBV12-4; CDR3aa: ASSRDRVYTEAF
v_gene: TRBV5-1; CDR3aa: ASSLAGDNYEQY
v_gene: TRBV15; CDR3aa: ATSSLNTDTQY
v_gene: TRBV7-2; CDR3aa: ASSLARGRGYNEQF
v_gene: TRBV20-1; CDR3aa: SARDQGRIAEAF
v_gene: TRBV20-1; CDR3aa: SASPADTQY
v_gene: TRBV5-1; CDR3aa: ASSLPRDSGNTIY
v_gene: TRBV3-1; CDR3aa: ASSQDRNRGLLTEAF
v_gene: TRBV28; CDR3aa: ASRVGPSEFTQY
v_gene: TRBV18; CDR3aa: ASSPGRGSIDTQY
v_gene: TRBV9; CDR3aa: ASSVAGTGGPRRTSGTTYEQY
v_gene: TRBV15; CDR3aa: ATRRRNTGELF
v_gene: TRBV5-6; CDR3aa: ASRPGQLNTEAF
v_gene: TRBV7-3; CDR3aa: ASSLPPTGLYGYT
v_gene: TRBV6-5; CDR3aa: ASSYSPDRGHGYT
v_gene: TRBV20-1; CDR3aa: SARGPGVQF
v_gene: TRBV5-6; CDR3aa: ASSFGPGGWRSYNEQF
v_gene: TRBV5-4; CDR3aa: ASSLWGRDPGGTQY
v_gene: TRBV24-1; CDR3aa: ATSNGNTIY
v_gene: TRBV5-1; CDR3aa: ASSPGQGPNSPLH
v_gene: TRBV28; CDR3aa: ASSRRDRDFF
v_gene: TRBV28; CDR3aa: ASSYLGDTQY
v_gene: TRBV7-9; CDR3aa: ASEGTANTGELF
v_gene: TRBV12-3/TRBV12-4; CDR3aa: ASTRGATREGLRNEQF
v_gene: TRBV3-1; CDR3aa: ASSPFVQASKGEQY
v_gene: TRBV29-1; CDR3aa: SALYPPNEQF
v_gene: TRBV20-1; CDR3aa: SARPPTGTGRSEQS
v_gene: TRBV16; CDR3aa: ASSHRGMLNTEAF
v_gene: TRBV27; CDR3aa: ASSPPGLAGNEQF
v_gene: TRBV12-3/TRBV12-4; CDR3aa: ASSFASGTTDTQY